Listed below are T cell receptor beta chains from one sample, sequenced in a study of OX40 agonist ivuxolimab in advanced cancers. Profiled with immunoSEQ multiplex PCR; TCRdb holds only in-frame clones, not every one. This sample carries under 200,000 clones, under 95% of them seen once, and the ten largest clones take just over 0.3%. The input for sequencing was CD4+ or CD8+ T cells sorted from blood, taken in a trial of the OX40 agonist ivuxolimab. All receptors derive from an adult with an advanced solid tumor such as melanoma, head and neck, liver or kidney cancer. The CDR3 runs from the conserved cysteine through the conserved F or W. The order of the fields is clone size, V gene, D gene, J gene, CDR3 protein, CDR3 DNA. The D gene is left open where the match is weak. Expanded clones get a size class; other rows say once, few or many, or leave the size out.

abundance: -; v_gene: TRBV7-2; d_gene: -; j_gene: TRBJ2-3; CDR3aa: CASSFSTDTQYF; CDR3nt: TGTGCCAGCAGCTTTAGCACAGATACGCAGTATTTT
abundance: -; v_gene: TRBV4-3; d_gene: -; j_gene: TRBJ1-5; CDR3aa: CASSQDGPPQPPQHF; CDR3nt: TGCGCCAGCAGCCAAGATGGCCCACCCCAGCCGCCCCAGCATTTT
abundance: -; v_gene: TRBV12-5; d_gene: TRBD2; j_gene: TRBJ2-2; CDR3aa: CASGSPPGRENTGELFF; CDR3nt: TGTGCTAGTGGTTCCCCCCCCGGGAGGGAGAACACCGGGGAGCTGTTTTTT
abundance: -; v_gene: TRBV7-3; d_gene: TRBD2; j_gene: TRBJ2-5; CDR3aa: CASSPSLAGVETQYF; CDR3nt: TGTGCCAGCAGCCCATCCCTAGCGGGAGTAGAGACCCAGTACTTC
abundance: -; v_gene: TRBV6-4; d_gene: -; j_gene: TRBJ2-1; CDR3aa: CASGKTSVSAYNEQFF; CDR3nt: TGTGCCAGCGGTAAGACGTCGGTTTCGGCCTACAATGAGCAGTTCTTC
abundance: -; v_gene: TRBV6-5; d_gene: -; j_gene: TRBJ1-1; CDR3aa: CASRKLQGGRGAFF; CDR3nt: TGTGCCAGCAGAAAACTACAGGGAGGGAGGGGGGCTTTCTTT
abundance: -; v_gene: TRBV27; d_gene: -; j_gene: TRBJ2-5; CDR3aa: CASSQTGTTLVKETQYF; CDR3nt: TGTGCCAGCAGTCAGACCGGGACCACCCTCGTGAAGGAGACCCAGTACTTC
abundance: -; v_gene: TRBV5-1; d_gene: TRBD2; j_gene: TRBJ2-3; CDR3aa: CASSLGGRLAGRGTQYF; CDR3nt: TGCGCCAGCAGCTTGGGGGGGCGACTAGCGGGGAGAGGTACGCAGTATTTT
abundance: -; v_gene: TRBV4-1; d_gene: TRBD2; j_gene: TRBJ2-5; CDR3aa: CASSQYLAGGKNRQETQYF; CDR3nt: TGCGCCAGCAGCCAATATTTAGCGGGGGGAAAAAATCGACAAGAGACCCAGTACTTC
abundance: -; v_gene: TRBV30; d_gene: TRBD1; j_gene: TRBJ1-2; CDR3aa: CAWSADRGLFGYTF; CDR3nt: TGTGCCTGGAGTGCGGACAGGGGGCTTTTTGGCTACACCTTC
abundance: -; v_gene: TRBV29-1; d_gene: TRBD1; j_gene: TRBJ2-3; CDR3aa: CSGGQETDTQYF; CDR3nt: TGCAGCGGAGGACAGGAAACAGATACGCAGTATTTT
abundance: -; v_gene: TRBV4-3; d_gene: TRBD1; j_gene: TRBJ2-1; CDR3aa: CASRQTGETEQFF; CDR3nt: TGCGCCAGCAGACAGACAGGGGAGACTGAGCAGTTCTTC
abundance: once; v_gene: TRBV11-2; d_gene: TRBD1; j_gene: TRBJ2-1; CDR3aa: CASSPWDRGENEQFF; CDR3nt: TGTGCCAGCAGCCCCTGGGACAGGGGTGAGAATGAGCAGTTCTTC
abundance: -; v_gene: TRBV4-3; d_gene: -; j_gene: TRBJ1-1; CDR3aa: CASSQQGMDTEAFF; CDR3nt: TGCGCCAGCAGCCAACAGGGGATGGACACTGAAGCTTTCTTT
abundance: -; v_gene: TRBV27; d_gene: -; j_gene: TRBJ2-5; CDR3aa: CASSTRDGKETQYF; CDR3nt: TGTGCCAGCAGTACGCGGGACGGGAAAGAGACCCAGTACTTC
abundance: -; v_gene: TRBV5-4; d_gene: TRBD2; j_gene: TRBJ2-3; CDR3aa: CASSRSGGAGDTQYF; CDR3nt: TGTGCCAGCAGCCGTAGCGGGGGGGCGGGAGATACGCAGTATTTT
abundance: -; v_gene: TRBV28; d_gene: -; j_gene: TRBJ1-5; CDR3aa: CASSLSHQPQHF; CDR3nt: TGTGCCAGCAGTTTATCCCATCAGCCCCAGCATTTT
abundance: -; v_gene: TRBV10-3; d_gene: -; j_gene: TRBJ2-2; CDR3aa: CAISEGTAFTGELFF; CDR3nt: TGTGCCATCAGTGAGGGGACTGCTTTTACCGGGGAGCTGTTTTTT
abundance: -; v_gene: TRBV27; d_gene: -; j_gene: TRBJ1-2; CDR3aa: CASSSSRQYYGYTF; CDR3nt: TGTGCCAGCAGTTCCTCCCGACAGTACTATGGCTACACCTTC
abundance: -; v_gene: TRBV18; d_gene: TRBD1; j_gene: TRBJ2-7; CDR3aa: CASSGTGRGLYEQYF; CDR3nt: TGTGCCAGCTCGGGGACAGGGAGAGGCCTCTACGAGCAGTACTTC
abundance: -; v_gene: TRBV19; d_gene: -; j_gene: TRBJ2-7; CDR3aa: CASTPGPGSSYEQYF; CDR3nt: TGTGCCAGTACCCCAGGGCCGGGGTCATCCTACGAGCAGTACTTC
abundance: once; v_gene: TRBV7-2; d_gene: -; j_gene: TRBJ2-3; CDR3aa: CASGRDHTDTQYF; CDR3nt: TGTGCCAGCGGCCGGGACCACACAGATACGCAGTATTTT
abundance: -; v_gene: TRBV6-5; d_gene: TRBD1; j_gene: TRBJ1-3; CDR3aa: CASSLQGAWGNTIYF; CDR3nt: TGTGCCAGCAGTTTACAGGGGGCGTGGGGAAACACCATATATTTT